This TCR beta chain was observed in a study of cytomegalovirus exposure and HLA in healthy donors. Whole-study results and caveats: TCR beta V- and J-gene trimming, according to a later analysis, was linked to a missense DCLRE1C variant. Confirmation in vitro established that three CMV-associated chains were specific for CMV antigens.

A word on this clone: Its specificity is not known.

V was pared by 6 bases and J by 5 bases, with 7 bases of the junction left unmatched. CDR3 length: 15 residues. CDR1 MNHEY and CDR2 SVGAGI come from the germline V gene. Both 60 Vbeta primers and 13 Jbeta primers went into the PCR. Authors' processing steps: Later work found 80 million to 85 million unique TCR beta chains, with about 10 million shared. Profiled with immunoSEQ multiplex PCR; TCRdb holds only in-frame clones, not every one. V, J and clone size are taken as reported in that table, and D and trimming were inferred from the DNA itself. The sample lists about 200,000 clones, more than 85% occurring once.

This sequence originates from a woman aged 18-29 years in good health and CMV-seronegative. Sequenced input: PBMCs. The rearrangement uses TRBV6-5 and TRBJ2-2; 9 nucleotides match TRBD1. The CDR3 DNA follows: TGTGCCAGCAGGGAACAGGGGGCAGTGACCGGGGAGCTGTTTTTT. It translates to CASREQGAVTGELFF.